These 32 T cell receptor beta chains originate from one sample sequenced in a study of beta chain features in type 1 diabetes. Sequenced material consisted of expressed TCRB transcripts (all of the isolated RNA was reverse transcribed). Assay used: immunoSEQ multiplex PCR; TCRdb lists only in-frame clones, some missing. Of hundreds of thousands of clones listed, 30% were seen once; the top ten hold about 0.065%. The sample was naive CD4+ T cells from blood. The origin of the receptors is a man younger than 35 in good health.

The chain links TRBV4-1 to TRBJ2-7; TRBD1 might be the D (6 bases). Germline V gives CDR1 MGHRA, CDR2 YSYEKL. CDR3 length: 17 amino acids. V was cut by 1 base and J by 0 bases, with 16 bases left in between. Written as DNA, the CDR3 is TGCGCCAGCAGCCAAGTATCCGTGGGACAATCCTCCTACGAGCAGTACTTC. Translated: CASSQVSVGQSSYEQYF.

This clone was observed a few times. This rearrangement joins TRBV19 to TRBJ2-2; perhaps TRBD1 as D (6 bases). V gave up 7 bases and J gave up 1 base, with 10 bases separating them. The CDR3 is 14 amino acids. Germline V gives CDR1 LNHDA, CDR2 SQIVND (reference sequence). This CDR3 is CASIKTGNTGELFF. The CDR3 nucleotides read TGTGCCAGTATCAAGACAGGGAACACCGGGGAGCTGTTTTTT.

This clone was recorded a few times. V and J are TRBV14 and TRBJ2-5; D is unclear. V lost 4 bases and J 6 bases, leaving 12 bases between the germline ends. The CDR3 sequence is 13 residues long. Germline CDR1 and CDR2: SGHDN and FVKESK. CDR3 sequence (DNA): TGTGCCAGCAGCCTTTTACTGACTCAGACCCAGTACTTC. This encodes CASSLLLTQTQYF.

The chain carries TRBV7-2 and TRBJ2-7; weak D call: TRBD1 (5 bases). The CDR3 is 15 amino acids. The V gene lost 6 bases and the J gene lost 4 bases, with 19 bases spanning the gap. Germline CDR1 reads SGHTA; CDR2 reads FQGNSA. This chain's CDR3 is CASSLNIGAVYEQYF. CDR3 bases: TGTGCCAGCAGTTTGAACATAGGGGCAGTGTACGAGCAGTACTTC. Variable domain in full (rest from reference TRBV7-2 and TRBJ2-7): GAGVSQSPSNKVTEKGKDVELRCDPISGHTALYWYRQSLGQGLEFLIYFQGNSAPDKSGLPSDRFSAERTGGSVSTLTIQRTQQEDSAVYLCASSLNIGAVYEQYFGPGTRLTVT.

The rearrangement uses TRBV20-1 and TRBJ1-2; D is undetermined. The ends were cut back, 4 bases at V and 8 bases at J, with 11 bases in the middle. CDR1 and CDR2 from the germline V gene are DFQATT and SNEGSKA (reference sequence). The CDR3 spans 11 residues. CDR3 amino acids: CSATAAVGYTF. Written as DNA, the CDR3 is TGCAGTGCTACGGCGGCCGTAGGCTACACCTTC.

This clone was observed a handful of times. The CDR3 DNA reads as TGTGCCAGCAGTTTATTCCGGTGGGGGCAGTACTTC. Its protein is CASSLFRWGQYF. This sequence joins TRBV28 and TRBJ2-7; no clear D gene. V was pared by 1 base and J by 9 bases, with 10 bases between. This CDR3 has 12 amino acids. Germline CDR1 is MDHEN and CDR2 is SYDVKM.

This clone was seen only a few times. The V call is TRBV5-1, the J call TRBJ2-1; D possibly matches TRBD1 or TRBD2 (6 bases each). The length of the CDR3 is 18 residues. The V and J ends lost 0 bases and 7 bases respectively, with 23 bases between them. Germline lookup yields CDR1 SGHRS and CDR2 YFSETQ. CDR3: CASSLGIGRDTPKNEQFF. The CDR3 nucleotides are TGCGCCAGCAGCTTGGGGATTGGGCGGGACACACCAAAAAATGAGCAGTTCTTC.

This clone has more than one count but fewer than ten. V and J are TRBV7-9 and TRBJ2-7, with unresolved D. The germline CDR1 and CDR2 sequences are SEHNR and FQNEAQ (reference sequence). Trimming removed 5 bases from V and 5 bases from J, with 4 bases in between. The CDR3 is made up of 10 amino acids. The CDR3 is CASSGDEQYF. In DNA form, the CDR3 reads TGTGCCAGCAGCGGGGACGAGCAGTACTTC.

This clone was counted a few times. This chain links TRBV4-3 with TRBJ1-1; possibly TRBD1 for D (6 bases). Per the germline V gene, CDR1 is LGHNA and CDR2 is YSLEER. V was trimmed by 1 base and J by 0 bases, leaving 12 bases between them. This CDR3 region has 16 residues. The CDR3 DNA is TGCGCCAGCAGCCAAGCGACTCAGGGGTTGAACACTGAAGCTTTCTTT. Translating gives CASSQATQGLNTEAFF.

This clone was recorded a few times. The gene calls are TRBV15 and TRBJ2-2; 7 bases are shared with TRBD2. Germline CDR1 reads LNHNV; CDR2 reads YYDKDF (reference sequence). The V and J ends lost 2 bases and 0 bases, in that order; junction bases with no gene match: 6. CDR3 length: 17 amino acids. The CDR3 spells CATSRSSGGSNTGELFF. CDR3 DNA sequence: TGTGCCACCAGCAGATCCTCGGGGGGTTCGAACACCGGGGAGCTGTTTTTT.

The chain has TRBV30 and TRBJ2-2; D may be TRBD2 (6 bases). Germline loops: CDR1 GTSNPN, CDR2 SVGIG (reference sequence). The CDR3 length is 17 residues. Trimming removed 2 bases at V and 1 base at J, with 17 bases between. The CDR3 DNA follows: TGTGCCTGGAGTCCACGGTGGGGGGAAGGGAACACCGGGGAGCTGTTTTTT. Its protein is CAWSPRWGEGNTGELFF.

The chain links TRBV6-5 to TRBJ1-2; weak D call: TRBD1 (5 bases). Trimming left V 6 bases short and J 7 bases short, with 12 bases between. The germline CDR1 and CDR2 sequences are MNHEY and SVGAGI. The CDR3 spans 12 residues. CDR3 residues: CASRDLGGGYTF. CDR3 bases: TGTGCCAGCAGAGATCTGGGGGGTGGCTACACCTTC.

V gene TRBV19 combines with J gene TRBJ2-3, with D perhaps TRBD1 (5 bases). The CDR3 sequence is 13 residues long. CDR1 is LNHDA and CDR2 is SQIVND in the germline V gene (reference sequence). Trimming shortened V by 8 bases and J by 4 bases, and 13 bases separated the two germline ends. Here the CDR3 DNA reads TGTGCCAGTCGCCTTAAAGGGGCAGATACGCAGTATTTT. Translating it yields CASRLKGADTQYF.

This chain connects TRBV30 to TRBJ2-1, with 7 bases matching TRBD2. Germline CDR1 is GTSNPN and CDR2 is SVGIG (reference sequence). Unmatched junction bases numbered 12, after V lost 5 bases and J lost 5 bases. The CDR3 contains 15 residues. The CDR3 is CAWAAGAGANNEQFF. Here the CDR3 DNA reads TGTGCCTGGGCTGCCGGTGCGGGAGCGAACAATGAGCAGTTCTTC.

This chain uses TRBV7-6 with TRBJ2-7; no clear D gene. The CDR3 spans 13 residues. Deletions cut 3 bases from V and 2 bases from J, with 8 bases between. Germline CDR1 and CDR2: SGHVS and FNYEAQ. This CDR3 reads CASSFDITYEQYF. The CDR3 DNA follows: TGTGCCAGCAGCTTCGATATTACCTACGAGCAGTACTTC.

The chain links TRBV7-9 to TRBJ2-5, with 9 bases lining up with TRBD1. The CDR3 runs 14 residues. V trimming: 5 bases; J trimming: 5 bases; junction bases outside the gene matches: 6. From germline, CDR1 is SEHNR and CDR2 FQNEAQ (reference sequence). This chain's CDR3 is CASSTRTGVETQYF. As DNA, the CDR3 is TGTGCCAGCAGCACCCGGACAGGGGTGGAGACCCAGTACTTC. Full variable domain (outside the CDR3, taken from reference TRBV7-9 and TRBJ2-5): DTGVSQNPRHKITKRGQNVTFRCDPISEHNRLYWYRQTLGQGPEFLTYFQNEAQLEKSRLLSDRFSAERPKGSFSTLEIQRTEQGDSAMYLCASSTRTGVETQYFGPGTRLLVL.

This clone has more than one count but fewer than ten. This chain's CDR3 is CATSRGLDTQYF. The CDR3, as DNA: TGTGCCACCAGCAGGGGACTTGACACCCAGTACTTC. The rearrangement links TRBV15 to TRBJ2-5, with a tentative D call TRBD2 (6 bases). The V end was cut by 3 bases, the J end by 8 bases, with 10 bases between. The CDR3 is 12 amino acids. Germline V gene data show CDR1 as LNHNV and CDR2 as YYDKDF (reference sequence).

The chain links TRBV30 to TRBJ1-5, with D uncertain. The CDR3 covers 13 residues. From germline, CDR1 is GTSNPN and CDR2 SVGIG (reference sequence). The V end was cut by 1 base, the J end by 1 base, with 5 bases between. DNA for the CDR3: TGTGCCTGGAGTGACTGGAGCAATCAGCCCCAGCATTTT. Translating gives CAWSDWSNQPQHF.

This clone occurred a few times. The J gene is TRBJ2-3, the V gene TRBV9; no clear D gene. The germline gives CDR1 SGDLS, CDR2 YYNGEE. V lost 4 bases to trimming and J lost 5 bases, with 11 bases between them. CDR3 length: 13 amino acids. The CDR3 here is CASSPPSGDTQYF. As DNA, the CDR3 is TGTGCCAGCAGCCCACCCAGTGGAGATACGCAGTATTTT.

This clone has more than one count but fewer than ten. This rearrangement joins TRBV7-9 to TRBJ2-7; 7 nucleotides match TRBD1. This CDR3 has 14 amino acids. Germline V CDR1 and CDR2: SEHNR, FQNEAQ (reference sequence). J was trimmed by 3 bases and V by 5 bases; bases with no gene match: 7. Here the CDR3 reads CASSPWDRYYEQYF. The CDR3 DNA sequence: TGTGCCAGCAGCCCATGGGACAGATACTACGAGCAGTACTTC.

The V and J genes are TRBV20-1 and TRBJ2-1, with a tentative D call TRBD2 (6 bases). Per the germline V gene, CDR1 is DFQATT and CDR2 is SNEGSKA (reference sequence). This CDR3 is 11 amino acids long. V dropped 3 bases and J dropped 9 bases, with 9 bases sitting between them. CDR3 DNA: TGCAGTGCTAGTGGAGGGCCTGAGCAGTTCTTC. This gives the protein CSASGGPEQFF.

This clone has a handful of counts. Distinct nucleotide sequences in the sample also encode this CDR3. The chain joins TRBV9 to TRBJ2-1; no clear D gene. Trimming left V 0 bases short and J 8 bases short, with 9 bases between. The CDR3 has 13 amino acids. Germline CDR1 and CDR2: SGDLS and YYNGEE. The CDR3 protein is CASSVGITDEQFF. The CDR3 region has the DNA TGTGCCAGCAGCGTAGGTATTACGGATGAGCAGTTCTTC.

Here the CDR3 reads CATGLVGETQYF. In nucleotides, the CDR3 is TGTGCCACCGGACTAGTGGGGGAGACCCAGTACTTC. The rearrangement links TRBV27 to TRBJ2-5, with 7 positions matching TRBD2. V trimming: 10 bases; J trimming: 5 bases; junction bases outside the gene matches: 7. The length of the CDR3 is 12 residues. The germline gives CDR1 MNHEY, CDR2 SMNVEV (reference sequence).

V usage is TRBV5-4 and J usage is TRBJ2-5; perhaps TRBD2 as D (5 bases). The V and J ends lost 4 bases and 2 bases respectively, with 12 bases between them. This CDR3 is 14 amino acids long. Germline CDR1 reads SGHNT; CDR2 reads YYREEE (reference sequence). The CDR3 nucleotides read TGTGCCAGCAGCCCCGGAGGTCAGCAAGAGACCCAGTACTTC. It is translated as CASSPGGQQETQYF.

The CDR3 DNA reads TGTGCCAGCAGCCTGGGGCAGTTCCCAGATACGCAGTATTTT. It specifies CASSLGQFPDTQYF. V is TRBV7-2 and J is TRBJ2-3, with D possibly being TRBD1 (5 bases). Between the trimmed V and J ends, which lost 5 bases and 4 bases, there was a span of 13 bases. CDR3 size: 14 residues. CDR1 is SGHTA, CDR2 FQGNSA, per germline.

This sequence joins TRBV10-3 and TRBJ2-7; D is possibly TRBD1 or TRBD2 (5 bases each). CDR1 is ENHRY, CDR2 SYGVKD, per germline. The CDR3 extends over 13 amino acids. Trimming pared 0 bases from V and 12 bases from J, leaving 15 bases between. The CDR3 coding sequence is TGTGCCATCAGTGAGTCGGGGACGGGAAGGTGGTACTTC. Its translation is CAISESGTGRWYF.

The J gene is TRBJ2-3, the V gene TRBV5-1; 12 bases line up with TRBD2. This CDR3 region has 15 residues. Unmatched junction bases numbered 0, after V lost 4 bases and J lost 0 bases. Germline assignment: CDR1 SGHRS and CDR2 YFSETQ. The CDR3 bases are TGCGCCAGCAGCGGGACTAGCGGGAGCACAGATACGCAGTATTTT. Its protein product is CASSGTSGSTDTQYF.

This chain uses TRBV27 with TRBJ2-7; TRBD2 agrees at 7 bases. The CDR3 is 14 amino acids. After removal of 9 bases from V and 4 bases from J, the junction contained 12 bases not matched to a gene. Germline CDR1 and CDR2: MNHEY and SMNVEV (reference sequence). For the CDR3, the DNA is TGTGCCAGTCGGGTCGGGCTAGCGGAGTACGAGCAGTACTTC. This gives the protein CASRVGLAEYEQYF.

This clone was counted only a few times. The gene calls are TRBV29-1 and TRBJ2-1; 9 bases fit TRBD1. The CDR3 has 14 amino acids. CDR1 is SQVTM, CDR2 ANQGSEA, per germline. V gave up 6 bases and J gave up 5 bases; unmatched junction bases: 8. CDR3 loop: CSVSTGGANNEQFF. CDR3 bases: TGCAGCGTCTCGACAGGGGGGGCCAACAATGAGCAGTTCTTC.

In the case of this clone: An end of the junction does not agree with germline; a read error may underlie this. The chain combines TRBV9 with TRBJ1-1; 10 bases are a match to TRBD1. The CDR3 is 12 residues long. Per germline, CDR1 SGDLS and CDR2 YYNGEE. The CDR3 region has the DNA TGTGCCAGCAGCGTAGGGGACAGGGGCCTTCGTTTT. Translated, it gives CASSVGDRGLRF.

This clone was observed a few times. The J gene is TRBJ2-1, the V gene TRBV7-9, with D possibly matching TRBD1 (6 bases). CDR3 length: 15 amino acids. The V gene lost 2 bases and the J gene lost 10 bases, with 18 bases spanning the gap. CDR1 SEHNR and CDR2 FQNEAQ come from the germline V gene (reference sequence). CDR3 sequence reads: CASSLLSGAPGEQFF. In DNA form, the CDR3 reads TGTGCCAGCAGCTTACTCTCAGGGGCACCCGGCGAGCAGTTCTTC.

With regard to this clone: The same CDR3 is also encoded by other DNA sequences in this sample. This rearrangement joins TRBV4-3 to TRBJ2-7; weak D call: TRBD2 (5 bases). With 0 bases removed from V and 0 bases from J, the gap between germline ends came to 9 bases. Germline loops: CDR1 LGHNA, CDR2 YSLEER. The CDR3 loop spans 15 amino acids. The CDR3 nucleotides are TGCGCCAGCAGCCAAGATCGGGGAAGCTCCTACGAGCAGTACTTC. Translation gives CASSQDRGSSYEQYF.